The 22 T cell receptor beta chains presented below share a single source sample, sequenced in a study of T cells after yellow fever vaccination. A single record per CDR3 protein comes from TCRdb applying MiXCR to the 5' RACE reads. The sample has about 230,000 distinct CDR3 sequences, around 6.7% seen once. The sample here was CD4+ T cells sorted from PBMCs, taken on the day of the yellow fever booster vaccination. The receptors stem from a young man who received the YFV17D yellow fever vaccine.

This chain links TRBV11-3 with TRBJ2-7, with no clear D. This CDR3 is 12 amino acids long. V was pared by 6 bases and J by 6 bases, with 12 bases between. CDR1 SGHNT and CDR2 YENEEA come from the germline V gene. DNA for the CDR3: TGTGCCAGCAGTCCTGACGAGCTCGAGCAGTACTTC. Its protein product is CASSPDELEQYF.

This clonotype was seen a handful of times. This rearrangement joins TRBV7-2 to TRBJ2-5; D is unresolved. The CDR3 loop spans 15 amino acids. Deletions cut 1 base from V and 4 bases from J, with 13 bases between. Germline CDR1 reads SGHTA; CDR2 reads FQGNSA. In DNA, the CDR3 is TGTGCCAGCAGCTTAGTCGAAAGCGCTCCAGAGACCCAGTACTTC. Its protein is CASSLVESAPETQYF.

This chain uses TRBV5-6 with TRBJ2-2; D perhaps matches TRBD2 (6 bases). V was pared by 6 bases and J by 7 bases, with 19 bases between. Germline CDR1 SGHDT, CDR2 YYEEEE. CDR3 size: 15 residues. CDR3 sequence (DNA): TGTGCCAGCACTCTAGGAAGGCTAGCGTTCGGGGAGCTGTTTTTT. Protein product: CASTLGRLAFGELFF. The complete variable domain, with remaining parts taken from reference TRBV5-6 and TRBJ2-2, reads DAGVTQSPTHLIKTRGQQVTLRCSPKSGHDTVSWYQQALGQGPQFIFQYYEEEERQRGNFPDRFSGHQFPNYSSELNVNALLLGDSALYLCASTLGRLAFGELFFGEGSRLTVL.

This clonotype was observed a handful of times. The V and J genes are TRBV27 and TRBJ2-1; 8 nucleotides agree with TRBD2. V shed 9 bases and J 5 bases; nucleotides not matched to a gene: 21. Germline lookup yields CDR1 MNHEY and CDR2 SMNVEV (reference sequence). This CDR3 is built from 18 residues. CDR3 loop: CARLGGSRRTSTDNEQFF. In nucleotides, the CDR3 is TGTGCCAGGTTAGGGGGGTCACGTCGGACTAGCACTGACAATGAGCAGTTCTTC.

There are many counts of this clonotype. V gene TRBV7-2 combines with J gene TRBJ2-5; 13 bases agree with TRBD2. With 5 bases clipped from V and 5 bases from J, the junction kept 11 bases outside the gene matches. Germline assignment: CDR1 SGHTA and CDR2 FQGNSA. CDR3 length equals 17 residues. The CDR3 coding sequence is TGTGCCAGCAGCATCGGGACTAGCGGGGTCATGATGGAGACCCAGTACTTC. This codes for CASSIGTSGVMMETQYF. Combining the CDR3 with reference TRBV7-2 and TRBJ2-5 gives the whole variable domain GAGVSQSPSNKVTEKGKDVELRCDPISGHTALYWYRQSLGQGLEFLIYFQGNSAPDKSGLPSDRFSAERTGGSVSTLTIQRTQQEDSAVYLCASSIGTSGVMMETQYFGPGTRLLVL.

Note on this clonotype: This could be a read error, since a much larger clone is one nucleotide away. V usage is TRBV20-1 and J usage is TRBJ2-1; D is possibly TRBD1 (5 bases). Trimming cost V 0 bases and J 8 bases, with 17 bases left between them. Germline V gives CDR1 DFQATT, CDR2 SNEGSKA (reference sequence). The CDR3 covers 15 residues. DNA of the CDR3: TGCAGTGCTAGAGATCAAAGGGGTGGTTGTGATGAGCAGTTCTTC. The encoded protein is CSARDQRGGCDEQFF.

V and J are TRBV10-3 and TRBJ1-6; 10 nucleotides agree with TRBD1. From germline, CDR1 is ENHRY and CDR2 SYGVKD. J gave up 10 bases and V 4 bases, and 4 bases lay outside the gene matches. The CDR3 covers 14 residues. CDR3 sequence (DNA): TGTGCCATCAGTGTGGGGACAGGGGAATCACCCCTCCACTTT. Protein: CAISVGTGESPLHF.

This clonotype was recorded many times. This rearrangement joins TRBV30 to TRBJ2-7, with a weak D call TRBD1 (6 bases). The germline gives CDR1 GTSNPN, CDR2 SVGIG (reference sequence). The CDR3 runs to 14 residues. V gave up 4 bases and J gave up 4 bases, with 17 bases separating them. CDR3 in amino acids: CAWMRGYQKYEQYF. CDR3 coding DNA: TGTGCCTGGATGAGGGGGTATCAGAAGTACGAGCAGTACTTC.

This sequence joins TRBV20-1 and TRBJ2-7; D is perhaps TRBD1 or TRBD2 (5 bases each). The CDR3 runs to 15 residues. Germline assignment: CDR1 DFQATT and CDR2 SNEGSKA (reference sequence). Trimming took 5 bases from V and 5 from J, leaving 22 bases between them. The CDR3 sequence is CSAGSSGTLRNEQYF. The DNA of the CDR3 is TGCAGTGCTGGCTCCTCCGGGACCCTCAGGAACGAGCAGTACTTC.

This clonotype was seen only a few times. This CDR3 reads CASSQTGTSGINEQFF. The CDR3, as DNA: TGTGCCAGCAGCCAAACCGGGACTAGCGGGATCAATGAGCAGTTCTTC. The chain has TRBV4-2 and TRBJ2-1; 13 nucleotides agree with TRBD2. This CDR3 has 16 residues. The germline V gene encodes CDR1 LGHNA and CDR2 YNFKEQ. J gave up 6 bases and V 2 bases, and 4 bases lay outside the gene matches.

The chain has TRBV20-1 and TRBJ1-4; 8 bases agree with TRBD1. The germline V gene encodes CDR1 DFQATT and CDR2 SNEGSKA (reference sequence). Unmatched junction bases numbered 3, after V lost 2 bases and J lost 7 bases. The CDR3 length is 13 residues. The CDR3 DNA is TGCAGTGCTAGACGGACAGGGAGTGAAAAACTGTTTTTT. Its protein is CSARRTGSEKLFF.

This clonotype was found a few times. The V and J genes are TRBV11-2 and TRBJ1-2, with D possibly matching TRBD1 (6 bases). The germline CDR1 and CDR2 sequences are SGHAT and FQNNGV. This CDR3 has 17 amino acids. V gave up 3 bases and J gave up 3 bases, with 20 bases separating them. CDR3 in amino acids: CASSFGQRHKTYYGYTF. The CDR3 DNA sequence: TGTGCCAGCAGCTTCGGACAGCGACACAAGACCTACTATGGCTACACCTTC.

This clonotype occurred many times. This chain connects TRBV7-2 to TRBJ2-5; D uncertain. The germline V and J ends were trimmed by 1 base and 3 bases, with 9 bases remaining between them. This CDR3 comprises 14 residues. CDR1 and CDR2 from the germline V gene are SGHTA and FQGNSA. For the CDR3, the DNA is TGTGCCAGCAGCTTAGGAGCCGCGGAAGAGACCCAGTACTTC. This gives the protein CASSLGAAEETQYF.

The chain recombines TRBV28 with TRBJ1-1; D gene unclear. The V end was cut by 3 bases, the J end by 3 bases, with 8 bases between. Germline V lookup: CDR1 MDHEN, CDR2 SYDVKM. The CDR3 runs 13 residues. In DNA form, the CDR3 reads TGTGCCAGCAGTTTGAACTCAGACACTGAAGCTTTCTTT. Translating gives CASSLNSDTEAFF.

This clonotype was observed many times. CDR3 sequence: CASSQVTGADTQYF. Here the CDR3 DNA reads TGTGCCAGCAGCCAAGTCACGGGAGCAGATACGCAGTATTTT. The rearrangement joins TRBV4-2 to TRBJ2-3, with D perhaps TRBD2 (6 bases). Trimming stripped 1 base from V and 4 bases from J, with 9 bases between. The germline V gene encodes CDR1 LGHNA and CDR2 YNFKEQ. The CDR3 contains 14 residues.

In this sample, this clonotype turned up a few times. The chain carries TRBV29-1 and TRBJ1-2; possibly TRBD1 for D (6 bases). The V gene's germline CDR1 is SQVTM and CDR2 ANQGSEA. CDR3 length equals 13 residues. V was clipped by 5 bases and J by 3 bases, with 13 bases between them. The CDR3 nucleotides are TGCAGCGTTCGGGGGGGCAGTGACTATGGCTACACCTTC. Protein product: CSVRGGSDYGYTF.

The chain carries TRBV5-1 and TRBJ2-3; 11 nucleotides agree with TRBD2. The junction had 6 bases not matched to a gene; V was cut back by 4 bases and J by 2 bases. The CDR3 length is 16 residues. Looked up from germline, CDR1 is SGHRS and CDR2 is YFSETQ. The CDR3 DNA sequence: TGCGCCAGCAGCGCTGGACTAGCGGGTCACACAGATACGCAGTATTTT. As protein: CASSAGLAGHTDTQYF.

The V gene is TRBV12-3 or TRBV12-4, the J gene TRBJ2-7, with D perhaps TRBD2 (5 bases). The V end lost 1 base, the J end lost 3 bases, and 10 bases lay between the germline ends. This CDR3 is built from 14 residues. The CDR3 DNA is TGTGCCAGCAGTTTAGGGACTCTGATCTACGAGCAGTACTTC. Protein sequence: CASSLGTLIYEQYF.

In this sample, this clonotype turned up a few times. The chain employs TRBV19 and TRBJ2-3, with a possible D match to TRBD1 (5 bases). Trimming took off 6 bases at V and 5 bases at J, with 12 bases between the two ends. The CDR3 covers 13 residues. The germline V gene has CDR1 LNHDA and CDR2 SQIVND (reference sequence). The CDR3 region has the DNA TGTGCCAGTAGCCCCAGGGCGGTAGATACGCAGTATTTT. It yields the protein CASSPRAVDTQYF.

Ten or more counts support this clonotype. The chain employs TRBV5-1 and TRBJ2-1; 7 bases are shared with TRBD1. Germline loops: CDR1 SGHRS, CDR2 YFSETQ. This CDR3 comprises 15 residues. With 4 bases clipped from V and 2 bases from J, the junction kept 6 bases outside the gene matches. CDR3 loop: CASSNTGAAYNEQFF. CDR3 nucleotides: TGCGCCAGCAGCAACACAGGGGCCGCCTACAATGAGCAGTTCTTC.

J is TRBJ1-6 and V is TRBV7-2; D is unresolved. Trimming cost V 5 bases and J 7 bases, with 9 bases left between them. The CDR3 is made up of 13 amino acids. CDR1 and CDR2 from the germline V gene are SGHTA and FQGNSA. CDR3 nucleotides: TGTGCCAGCAGCGGTTTGGGAAATTCACCCCTCCACTTT. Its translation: CASSGLGNSPLHF.

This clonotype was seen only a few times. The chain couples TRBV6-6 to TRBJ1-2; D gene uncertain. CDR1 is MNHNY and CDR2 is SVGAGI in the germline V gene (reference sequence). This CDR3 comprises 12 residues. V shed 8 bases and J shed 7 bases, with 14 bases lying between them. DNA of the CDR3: TGTGCCAGCTCGTGGAGTGCTAGTGGCTACACCTTC. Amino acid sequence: CASSWSASGYTF.